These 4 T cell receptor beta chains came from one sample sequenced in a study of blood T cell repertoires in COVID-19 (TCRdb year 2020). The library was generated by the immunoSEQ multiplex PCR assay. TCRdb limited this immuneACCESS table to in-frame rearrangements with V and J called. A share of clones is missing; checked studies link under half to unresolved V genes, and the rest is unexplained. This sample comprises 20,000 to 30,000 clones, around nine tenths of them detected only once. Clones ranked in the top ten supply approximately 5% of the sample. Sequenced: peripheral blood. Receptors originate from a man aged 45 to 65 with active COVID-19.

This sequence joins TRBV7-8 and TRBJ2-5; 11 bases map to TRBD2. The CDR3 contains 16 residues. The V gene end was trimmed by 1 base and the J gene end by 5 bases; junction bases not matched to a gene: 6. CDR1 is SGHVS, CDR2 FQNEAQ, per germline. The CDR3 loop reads CASSLDASGRMETQYF. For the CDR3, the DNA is TGTGCCAGCAGCTTAGACGCTAGCGGGAGGATGGAGACCCAGTACTTC.

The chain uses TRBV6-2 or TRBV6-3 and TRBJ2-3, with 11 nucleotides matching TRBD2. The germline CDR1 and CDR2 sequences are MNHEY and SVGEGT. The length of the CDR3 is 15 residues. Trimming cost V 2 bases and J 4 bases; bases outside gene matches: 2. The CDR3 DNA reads TGTGCCAGCAGTTACACTAGCGGGAGTGCAGATACGCAGTATTTT. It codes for CASSYTSGSADTQYF.

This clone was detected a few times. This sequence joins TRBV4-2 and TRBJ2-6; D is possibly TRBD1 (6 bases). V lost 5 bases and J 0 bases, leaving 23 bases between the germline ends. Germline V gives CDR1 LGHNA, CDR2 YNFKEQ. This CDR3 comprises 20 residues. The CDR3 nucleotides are TGTGCCAGCAGCACCCCGGACAGCACCGCAGCCTACTCTGGGGCCAACGTCCTGACTTTC. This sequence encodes CASSTPDSTAAYSGANVLTF.

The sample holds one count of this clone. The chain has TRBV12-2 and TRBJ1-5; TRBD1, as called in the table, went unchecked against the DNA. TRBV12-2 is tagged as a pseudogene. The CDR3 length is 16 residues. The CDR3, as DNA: TGTGCAAGTCGCTTAGGGGATACAGGAAAATATCAGCCCCAGCATTTT. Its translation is CASRLGDTGKYQPQHF.